The 12 T cell receptor beta chains presented below share a single source sample, sequenced in a study of control samples from healthy donors and cancer patients. TCRdb's table, derived via immunoSEQ multiplex PCR, lists solely in-frame clones and lacks some. This table has under 100,000 clones, about 85% appearing once. Material: blood. These receptors originate from a woman in her seventies in good health.

The chain joins TRBV12-3 or TRBV12-4 to TRBJ1-3, with D possibly TRBD1 on 6 matching bases. This CDR3 spans 13 amino acids. V was cut by 8 bases and J by 2 bases, with 10 bases left in between. The CDR3 here is CASDTGTGNTIYF. The CDR3 DNA reads TGTGCCAGCGATACAGGGACTGGAAACACCATATATTTT.

This clone was observed a few times. The J gene is TRBJ1-2, the V gene TRBV7-2, with D uncertain. V gave up 1 base and J gave up 0 bases, with 12 bases separating them. CDR1 SGHTA and CDR2 FQGNSA come from the germline V gene. The CDR3 has 16 amino acids. CDR3 nucleotide sequence: TGTGCCAGCAGCTTAGAAGGCGGGAGGGCTAACTATGGCTACACCTTC. Translating it yields CASSLEGGRANYGYTF.

The genes are TRBV7-9 and TRBJ2-3; 12 nucleotides match TRBD2. V trimming: 7 bases; J trimming: 4 bases; junction bases outside the gene matches: 6. This CDR3 contains 15 residues. Germline lookup yields CDR1 SEHNR and CDR2 FQNEAQ (reference sequence). The CDR3 loop is CASILTSGGSDTQYF. The DNA for the CDR3 is TGTGCCAGCATCCTGACTAGCGGGGGATCAGATACGCAGTATTTT.

V is TRBV7-2 and J is TRBJ1-3; D unclear. The CDR3 consists of 14 residues. Deletions cut 4 bases from V and 0 bases from J, with 7 bases between. The germline CDR1 and CDR2 sequences are SGHTA and FQGNSA. The CDR3 DNA is TGTGCCAGCAGCTGGGAGAGCTCTGGAAACACCATATATTTT. This sequence encodes CASSWESSGNTIYF.

This clone was picked up a small number of times. The rearrangement joins TRBV7-8 to TRBJ2-7, with 9 bases fitting TRBD2. Losses at the gene ends were 3 bases for V and 7 bases for J; bases not matched to a gene: 10. The CDR3 sequence is 15 residues long. The V gene's germline CDR1 is SGHVS and CDR2 FQNEAQ. The CDR3 DNA sequence: TGTGCCAGCAGCTTCACAGCGGGAGGTAGTGAAGAGCAGTACTTC. It encodes CASSFTAGGSEEQYF.

Note on this clone: The junction departs from germline at one end; a sequencing error may be responsible. Other nucleotide sequences in the sample specify the same CDR3. The chain combines TRBV3-1 (or the pseudogene TRBV3-2) with TRBJ2-3; 9 positions agree with TRBD2. The CDR3 consists of 15 residues. Looked up from germline, CDR1 is LGHDT and CDR2 is YNNKEL (reference sequence). The chain's CDR3 is CASSSTSGPTDTQYF. In nucleotides, the CDR3 is TGTGCCAGCAGTTCCACTAGCGGGCCCACAGATACGCAGTACTTT.

This clone was detected many times. The chain is built from TRBV3-1 (or the pseudogene TRBV3-2) and TRBJ1-2; possible D gene TRBD1, 5 bases. This CDR3 region has 16 residues. CDR1 LGHDT and CDR2 YNNKEL come from the germline V gene (reference sequence). Between the trimmed V and J ends, which lost 2 bases and 7 bases, there was a span of 20 bases. The CDR3 nucleotides read TGTGCCAGCAGCCAAACCCGGGACCCCCAAAGGGGTGGCTACACCTTC. Translated: CASSQTRDPQRGGYTF.

This chain uses TRBV3-1 (or the pseudogene TRBV3-2) with TRBJ1-2; D is perhaps TRBD1 (5 bases). Germline lookup yields CDR1 LGHDT and CDR2 YNNKEL (reference sequence). The CDR3 covers 15 residues. V was pared by 2 bases and J by 4 bases, with 14 bases between. CDR3 protein: CASSQSGTTVYGYTF. DNA of the CDR3: TGTGCCAGCAGCCAATCCGGGACTACCGTCTATGGCTACACCTTC.

This clone was picked up a small number of times. This chain connects TRBV23-1 to TRBJ1-1; D is possibly TRBD1 (5 bases). TRBV23-1 is an ORF, with its function uncertain. V was cut by 0 bases and J by 0 bases, with 8 bases left in between. The CDR3 contains 15 residues. CDR3 bases: TGCGCCAGCAGTCAATCACCAGGGTTGAACACTGAAGCTTTCTTT. As protein: CASSQSPGLNTEAFF.

The chain links TRBV7-8 to TRBJ2-5; a weak D match, TRBD2 (5 bases). Trimming removed 5 bases at V and 4 bases at J, with 8 bases between. This CDR3 has 12 residues. Per germline, CDR1 SGHVS and CDR2 FQNEAQ. The CDR3 here is CASSLAGETQYF. The CDR3 DNA sequence: TGTGCCAGCAGCCTCGCGGGAGAGACCCAGTACTTC.

This chain joins TRBV6-5 and TRBJ1-2, with unresolved D. The CDR3 extends over 10 amino acids. Germline CDR1 and CDR2: MNHEY and SVGAGI. The DNA of the CDR3 is TGTGGATGTGGGGAAACTGGCTACACCTTC. It codes for CGCGETGYTF.

V gene TRBV5-6 combines with J gene TRBJ1-5, with D possibly matching TRBD1 (6 bases). The CDR3 runs 15 residues. CDR1 and CDR2 (germline): SGHDT, YYEEEE. V lost 4 bases to trimming and J lost 2 bases, with 13 bases between them. The CDR3 here is CASSPGTRGNQPQHF. The CDR3, as DNA: TGTGCCAGCAGCCCCGGGACACGGGGCAATCAGCCCCAGCATTTT.